A single sample is the source of the 12 T cell receptor beta chains below, sequenced in a study of T cells in Graves' hyperthyroidism and ophthalmopathy. Amplified TCR beta CDR3 regions came from RNA transcripts. Using the HTBI primer set, a first-round RT-PCR was run on the TCR CDR3. One entry per CDR3 protein, called by TCRdb with MiXCR from the multiplex PCR reads. The repertoire holds 490,000 or so distinct CDR3 sequences, with about 20% as singletons. The sequencing sample was made of blood. The receptors originated from a man aged 35 to 55 with Graves' ophthalmopathy.

This clonotype was seen a few times. The chain joins TRBV20-1 to TRBJ1-5; 8 bases fit TRBD1. V gave up 0 bases and J gave up 6 bases; unmatched junction bases: 7. This CDR3 has 15 residues. Germline CDR1 reads DFQATT; CDR2 reads SNEGSKA (reference sequence). The CDR3 is CSARDDGTGRQPQHF. CDR3 bases: TGCAGTGCTAGAGATGATGGGACAGGTCGTCAGCCCCAGCATTTT.

This clonotype was seen many times. V gene TRBV28 combines with J gene TRBJ2-1; TRBD2 matches at 10 bases. The CDR3 length is 16 residues. V lost 8 bases and J lost 4; bases outside the gene matches: 11. Germline values: CDR1 MDHEN, CDR2 SYDVKM. Written as DNA, the CDR3 is TGTGCCAGCGTCTCATACGTAGCGGGGGGTTACAATGAGCAGTTCTTC. Its translation is CASVSYVAGGYNEQFF.

The V gene is TRBV6-1, the J gene TRBJ1-5; possibly TRBD1 for D (5 bases). Germline CDR1 is MNHNS and CDR2 is SASEGT. The CDR3 loop spans 14 amino acids. The V and J ends lost 2 bases and 6 bases respectively, with 11 bases between them. In nucleotides, the CDR3 is TGTGCCAGCAGTGAAAAATTGGGACCTCAGCCCCAGCATTTT. Its protein is CASSEKLGPQPQHF.

The chain carries TRBV18 and TRBJ2-7, with D maybe TRBD2 (5 bases). V was pared by 6 bases and J by 7 bases, with 13 bases between. The CDR3 spans 12 residues. The germline V gene encodes CDR1 KGHSH and CDR2 LQKENI. The CDR3 sequence: CASSQMSGEQYF. CDR3 DNA: TGTGCCAGCTCCCAGATGTCGGGGGAGCAGTACTTC. Combining the CDR3 with reference TRBV18 and TRBJ2-7 gives the whole variable domain NAGVMQNPRHLVRRRGQEARLRCSPMKGHSHVYWYRQLPEEGLKFMVYLQKENIIDESGMPKERFSAEFPKEGPSILRIQQVVRGDSAAYFCASSQMSGEQYFGPGTRLTVT.

This clonotype was observed a few times. The J gene is TRBJ2-7, the V gene TRBV15, with a weak D call TRBD1 (5 bases). The V end lost 1 base, the J end lost 2 bases, and 12 bases lay between the germline ends. The length of the CDR3 is 15 residues. Germline V gene lookup returns CDR1 LNHNV and CDR2 YYDKDF (reference sequence). The CDR3, as DNA: TGTGCCACCAGCAGAGTAAGGGGTTTAGCCTACGAGCAGTACTTC. This encodes CATSRVRGLAYEQYF.

V usage is TRBV19 and J usage is TRBJ1-4, with D possibly TRBD1 on 6 matching bases. The CDR3 is 13 amino acids. Trimming shortened V by 7 bases and J by 6 bases, and 12 bases separated the two germline ends. From germline, CDR1 is LNHDA and CDR2 SQIVND (reference sequence). This chain's CDR3 is CASMEEGDEKLFF. The CDR3 coding sequence is TGTGCCAGTATGGAGGAGGGGGATGAAAAACTGTTTTTT.

This clonotype has at least ten counts. The genes are TRBV20-1 and TRBJ2-3; D tentatively fits TRBD1 or TRBD2 (6 bases each). Trimming removed 0 bases at V and 1 base at J, with 14 bases between. The CDR3 covers 16 residues. Germline V CDR1 and CDR2: DFQATT, SNEGSKA (reference sequence). CDR3 in DNA: TGCAGTGCTAGAGATCTGACCCGGGGGCGCACAGATACGCAGTATTTT. Protein sequence: CSARDLTRGRTDTQYF.

This sequence joins TRBV28 and TRBJ1-1, with TRBD1 matching 7 bases. Germline V gene sequence: CDR1 MDHEN, CDR2 SYDVKM. The CDR3 runs 14 residues. The V segment lost 5 bases and the J segment 5 bases; nucleotides outside the gene matches: 8. In nucleotides, the CDR3 is TGTGCCAGCAGTCCGGGACAGTTGTGGACTGAAGCTTTCTTT. Translating gives CASSPGQLWTEAFF.

This clonotype was found many times. The chain joins TRBV18 to TRBJ2-3; no firm D call. The CDR3 is 14 amino acids. Germline CDR1 KGHSH, CDR2 LQKENI. The ends were cut back, 0 bases at V and 5 bases at J, with 9 bases in the middle. The CDR3 reads CASSPPIGEDTQYF. The CDR3 DNA is TGTGCCAGCTCACCACCGATTGGGGAAGATACGCAGTATTTT.

Only a few counts were recorded for this clonotype. The chain is built from TRBV5-1 and TRBJ2-1; D perhaps matches TRBD2 (6 bases). Per germline, CDR1 SGHRS and CDR2 YFSETQ. This CDR3 comprises 15 residues. Deletions cut 3 bases from V and 2 bases from J, with 12 bases between. The CDR3 bases are TGCGCCAGCAGCTCGGCGAGCGGGCCCTACAATGAGCAGTTCTTC. It is translated as CASSSASGPYNEQFF.

The CDR3 DNA reads as TGTGCCACCTTAACCGGGACAGGGACCTACGAGCAGTACTTC. It translates to CATLTGTGTYEQYF. The chain joins TRBV10-3 to TRBJ2-7; TRBD1 matches at 9 bases. Trimming cost V 10 bases and J 2 bases; bases outside gene matches: 9. Looked up from germline, CDR1 is ENHRY and CDR2 is SYGVKD. The CDR3 spans 14 residues.

This clonotype was detected ten times or more. The chain employs TRBV2 and TRBJ1-2, with D perhaps TRBD1 (6 bases). The V end lost 0 bases, the J end lost 4 bases, and 15 bases lay between the germline ends. CDR3 size: 16 residues. The V gene's germline CDR1 is SNHLY and CDR2 FYNNEI. Written as DNA, the CDR3 is TGTGCCAGCAGTGAAGCTTCATCAGGGGTTGGCTATGGCTACACCTTC. Translated: CASSEASSGVGYGYTF. The entire variable domain, with the rest obtained from reference TRBV2 and TRBJ1-2, is as follows: EPEVTQTPSHQVTQMGQEVILRCVPISNHLYFYWYRQILGQKVEFLVSFYNNEISEKSEIFDDQFSVERPDGSNFTLKIRSTKLEDSAMYFCASSEASSGVGYGYTFGSGTRLTVV.